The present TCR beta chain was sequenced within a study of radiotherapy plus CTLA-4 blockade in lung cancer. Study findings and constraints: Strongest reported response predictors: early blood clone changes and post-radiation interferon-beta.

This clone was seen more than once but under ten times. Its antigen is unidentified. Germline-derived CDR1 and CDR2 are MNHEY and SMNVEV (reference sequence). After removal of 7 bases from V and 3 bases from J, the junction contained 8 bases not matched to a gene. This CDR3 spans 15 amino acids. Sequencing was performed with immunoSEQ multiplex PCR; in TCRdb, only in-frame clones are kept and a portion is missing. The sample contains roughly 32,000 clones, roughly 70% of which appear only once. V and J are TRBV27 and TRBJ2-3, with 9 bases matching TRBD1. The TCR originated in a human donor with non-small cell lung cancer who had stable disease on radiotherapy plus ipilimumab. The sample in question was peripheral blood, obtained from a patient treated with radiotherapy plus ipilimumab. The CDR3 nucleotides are TGTGCCAGCACCAAACTGGGACAGGGTACAGATACGCAGTATTTT. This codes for CASTKLGQGTDTQYF.